Included here is one T cell receptor beta chain sequence, with context. Its antigen is still unknown. The data were taken from a study of cytomegalovirus exposure and HLA in healthy donors. About the study: One earlier analysis, a look at roughly 180 million T cells, found some 100 million unique TCR beta sequences.

The study's findings and limits: Most likely, a cluster of highly shared sequence variants arose as a sequencing artifact. When analyzed later, a missense DCLRE1C variant was found to be linked to TCR beta V- and J-gene trimming.

V shed 7 bases and J shed 3 bases, with 21 bases lying between them. Germline V lookup: CDR1 LNHDA, CDR2 SQIVND (reference sequence). The CDR3 is made up of 16 amino acids. The PCR ran on 60 Vbeta and 13 Jbeta primers. Some clones are missing from TCRdb's copy, which holds only in-frame ones; the method was immunoSEQ multiplex PCR. The sample holds roughly 140,000 clones, roughly 85% seen once. The sequence was obtained from a woman aged 18 to 35 in good health and CMV-seronegative. The chain is built from TRBV19 and TRBJ1-2, with D unresolved. Sequencing used PBMCs. CDR3 amino acids: CASIPRTPLRDYGYTF. CDR3 nucleotides: TGTGCCAGTATTCCCCGGACCCCTTTGAGGGACTATGGCTACACCTTC.